This TCR beta chain derives from a study of shared clonotypes between healthy human individuals. With regard to this clone: Its target is unknown.

V lost 5 bases and J lost 5, with 16 bases in between. CDR1 is GTSNPN, CDR2 SVGIG, per germline (reference sequence). CDR3 length: 14 residues. Overall study findings and caveats: Clonotypes that were shared across four donors made up around 5% of naive CD4 clonotypes. On the whole, naive subsets had larger estimated richness than memory subsets had.

The authors divided CD4+ cells into CD45RA+ naive and CD45RA-negative memory subsets. The deep-level immunoSEQ assay was used. TCRdb's table, derived via immunoSEQ multiplex PCR, lists solely in-frame clones and lacks some. The table has 950,000 to 1,300,000 clones, around 76% seen once. The chain recombines TRBV30 with TRBJ2-1; D might be TRBD1 or TRBD2, each matching 7 bases. This sequence originates from a man aged 18 to 30 in good health. The sample consisted of memory CD4+ T cells sorted from blood. Indicated subset: CD45RA-negative fraction. CDR3 residues: CAWDRVAGHNEQFF. In nucleotides, the CDR3 is TGTGCCTGGGACAGGGTAGCGGGCCACAATGAGCAGTTCTTC. The variable domain in full, completed from reference TRBV30 and TRBJ2-1, reads SQTIHQWPATLVQPVGSPLSLECTVEGTSNPNLYWYRQAAGRGLQLLFYSVGIGQISSEVPQNLSASRPQDRQFILSSKKLLLSDSGFYLCAWDRVAGHNEQFFGPGTRLTVL.